This T cell receptor beta chain was retrieved from a study of T cell responses to AZD1222 COVID-19 vaccine. Study-level information: Recipients boosted at about 4 weeks or about 12 weeks are pooled. Findings and limits, study-wide: Among vaccine-associated CD4 TCRs, coverage spanned spike, with dominance at 160-218 and 743-854. The donors showed a predominance of white British ancestry and of females, with possible underestimation of clonal diversity.

Method: immunoSEQ multiplex PCR; TCRdb's copy keeps in-frame clones and lacks some. The repertoire holds some 120,000 clones, with about nine tenths as singletons. Germline V CDR1 and CDR2: MNHEY, SMNVEV (reference sequence). V lost 3 bases to trimming and J lost 3 bases, with 9 bases between them. This CDR3 spans 14 amino acids. This clone has only one observation. Its specificity is not known. The sample carries other DNA sequences with the same CDR3. The sample in question was peripheral blood, obtained on day 0 of AZD1222 vaccination. The rearrangement uses TRBV27 and TRBJ2-1, with D maybe TRBD1 (5 bases). This receptor was obtained from an adult in good health. The CDR3 is CASSLLRVYNEQFF. In DNA form, the CDR3 reads TGTGCCAGCAGTTTGCTCAGGGTCTACAATGAGCAGTTCTTC.